This T cell receptor (beta chain) was recorded in a study of control samples from healthy donors and cancer patients. TCRdb keeps only in-frame clones here, not all; method: immunoSEQ multiplex PCR. The sample shows more than 85,000 clones, around 87% of them seen only once. The CDR3 length is 14 residues. Germline-derived CDR1 and CDR2 are SGHRS and YFSETQ. V was shortened by 0 bases and J by 1 base, with 7 bases between the two germline ends. This TCR derives from an older woman with lung cancer. Sequencing was done on a sample of PBMCs. V usage is TRBV5-1 and J usage is TRBJ1-1; D is ambiguous. The CDR3, as DNA: TGCGCCAGCAGCTTGGAGGAGGGGAACACTGAAGCTTTCTTT. Translation: CASSLEEGNTEAFF.